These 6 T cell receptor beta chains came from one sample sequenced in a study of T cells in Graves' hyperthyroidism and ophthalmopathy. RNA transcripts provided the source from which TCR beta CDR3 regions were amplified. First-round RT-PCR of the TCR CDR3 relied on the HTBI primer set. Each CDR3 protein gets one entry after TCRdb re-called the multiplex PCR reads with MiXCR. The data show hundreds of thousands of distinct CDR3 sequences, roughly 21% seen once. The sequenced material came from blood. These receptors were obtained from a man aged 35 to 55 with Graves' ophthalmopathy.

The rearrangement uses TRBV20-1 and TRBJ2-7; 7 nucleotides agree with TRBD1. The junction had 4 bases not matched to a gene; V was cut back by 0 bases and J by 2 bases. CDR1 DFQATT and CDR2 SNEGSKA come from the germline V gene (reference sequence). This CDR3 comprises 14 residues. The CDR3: CSARDKDRPYEQYF. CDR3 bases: TGCAGTGCTAGAGATAAGGACAGGCCCTACGAGCAGTACTTC.

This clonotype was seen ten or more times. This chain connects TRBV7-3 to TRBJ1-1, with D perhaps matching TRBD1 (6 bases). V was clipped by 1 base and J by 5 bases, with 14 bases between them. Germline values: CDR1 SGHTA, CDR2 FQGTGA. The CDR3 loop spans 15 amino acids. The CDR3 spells CASSLNPGARTEAFF. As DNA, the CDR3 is TGTGCCAGCAGCTTAAACCCGGGGGCAAGGACTGAAGCTTTCTTT.

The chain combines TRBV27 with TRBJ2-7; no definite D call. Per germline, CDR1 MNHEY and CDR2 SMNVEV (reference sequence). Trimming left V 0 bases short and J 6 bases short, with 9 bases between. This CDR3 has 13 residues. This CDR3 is CASSLSSSGEQYF. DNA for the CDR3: TGTGCCAGCAGTTTATCTAGCTCGGGCGAGCAGTACTTC.

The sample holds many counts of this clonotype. The CDR3 region is CASSLRQGINGYTF. The CDR3 region has the DNA TGTGCCAGCAGTTTAAGGCAGGGGATTAATGGCTACACCTTC. The chain has TRBV12-3 or TRBV12-4 and TRBJ1-2; perhaps TRBD1 as D (6 bases). Trimming removed 2 bases at V and 6 bases at J, with 13 bases between. CDR3 length: 14 amino acids.

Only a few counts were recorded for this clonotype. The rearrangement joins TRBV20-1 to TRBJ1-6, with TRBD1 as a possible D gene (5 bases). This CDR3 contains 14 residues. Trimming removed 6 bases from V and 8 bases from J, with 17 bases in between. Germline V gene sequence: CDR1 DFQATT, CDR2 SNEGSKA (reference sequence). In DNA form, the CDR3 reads TGCAGTGCAAGACAGTCGGGGCCCTATTCACCCCTCCACTTT. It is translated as CSARQSGPYSPLHF.

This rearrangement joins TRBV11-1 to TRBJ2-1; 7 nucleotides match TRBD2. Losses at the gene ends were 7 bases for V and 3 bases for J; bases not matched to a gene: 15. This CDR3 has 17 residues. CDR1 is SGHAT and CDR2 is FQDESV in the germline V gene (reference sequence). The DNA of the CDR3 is TGTGCCAGCACCCCGTCCAGCGCGGGAGAGGGCTACAATGAGCAGTTCTTC. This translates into CASTPSSAGEGYNEQFF.